The 20 T cell receptor beta chains below were found in one sample sequenced in a study of PD-1 blockade in classical Hodgkin lymphoma. Using immunoSEQ multiplex PCR, the repertoire was profiled, and TCRdb retains in-frame clones only, with some absent. The sample consists of some 13,000 clones, over 80% of them appearing once. All patients relapsed after autologous stem cell transplantation, and brentuximab vedotin exposure varied. The material sequenced was peripheral blood mononuclear cells (PBMCs), taken at baseline. Every receptor here comes from a human donor with classical Hodgkin lymphoma.

Only a few counts were recorded for this clone. This chain connects TRBV2 to TRBJ2-3, with 9 bases that match TRBD2. The CDR3 covers 15 residues. V lost 6 bases to trimming and J lost 0 bases; unmatched junction nucleotides: 4. Germline V gene data show CDR1 as SNHLY and CDR2 as FYNNEI. This CDR3 reads CASSGLASSTDTQYF. CDR3 DNA: TGTGCCAGCAGCGGACTAGCGTCTAGCACAGATACGCAGTATTTT.

This clone was seen a few times. The chain employs TRBV9 and TRBJ1-5; D possibly corresponds to TRBD1 (5 bases). V shed 0 bases and J shed 8 bases, with 15 bases lying between them. Germline V gene lookup returns CDR1 SGDLS and CDR2 YYNGEE. The CDR3 sequence is 15 residues long. The DNA of the CDR3 is TGTGCCAGCAGCGTAGTAGGGGAAACCGGGGAGCCCCAGCATTTT. As protein: CASSVVGETGEPQHF.

This clone was found once. V gene TRBV10-3 combines with J gene TRBJ2-5, with 14 bases fitting TRBD2. The germline gives CDR1 ENHRY, CDR2 SYGVKD. The CDR3 contains 18 residues. The J segment lost 5 bases and the V segment lost 0 bases, leaving 8 bases of the junction unmatched. CDR3 loop: CAISESRQGLAGVETQYF. DNA for the CDR3: TGTGCCATCAGTGAGTCGAGGCAGGGACTAGCGGGAGTGGAGACCCAGTACTTC.

The rearrangement links TRBV11-2 to TRBJ2-1; 9 nucleotides line up with TRBD1. In germline, CDR1 is SGHAT, CDR2 FQNNGV. Losses at the gene ends were 5 bases for V and 7 bases for J; bases not matched to a gene: 12. CDR3 length: 16 residues. This chain's CDR3 is CASSPPLTGGENEQFF. In DNA form, the CDR3 reads TGTGCCAGCAGCCCGCCCTTGACAGGGGGTGAGAATGAGCAGTTCTTC.

The chain combines TRBV7-3 with TRBJ1-2; TRBD1 is a possible D gene (6 bases). The germline CDR1 and CDR2 sequences are SGHTA and FQGTGA. This CDR3 is built from 16 residues. Deletions cut 2 bases from V and 2 bases from J, with 15 bases between. The CDR3 loop is CASSLGGPGTNYGYTF. The CDR3 DNA follows: TGTGCCAGCAGCTTAGGGGGCCCAGGGACCAACTATGGCTACACCTTC.

This chain joins TRBV2 and TRBJ1-1; D unresolved. Trimming took off 6 bases at V and 1 base at J, with 9 bases between the two ends. CDR1 and CDR2 from the germline V gene are SNHLY and FYNNEI. This CDR3 spans 13 amino acids. Here the CDR3 DNA reads TGTGCCAGCAGCGTACAGCCGAACACTGAAGCTTTCTTT. Amino acids: CASSVQPNTEAFF.

The gene calls are TRBV28 and TRBJ2-7; unclear D gene. The germline V gene encodes CDR1 MDHEN and CDR2 SYDVKM. The V end lost 4 bases, the J end lost 3 bases, and 13 bases lay between the germline ends. The CDR3 runs 14 residues. CDR3 nucleotides: TGTGCCAGCAGTTATTTCCCAGGCGGCTACGAGCAGTACTTC. Its protein product is CASSYFPGGYEQYF.

The chain carries TRBV4-2 and TRBJ1-1; D perhaps matches TRBD1 (6 bases). CDR1 is LGHNA, CDR2 YNFKEQ, per germline. The germline V and J ends were trimmed by 4 bases and 4 bases, with 13 bases remaining between them. The CDR3 spans 14 residues. The CDR3 nucleotides read TGTGCCAGCAGCCCAAGGGGGGGGATCACTGAAGCTTTCTTT. Translation gives CASSPRGGITEAFF.

The chain carries TRBV5-1 and TRBJ2-7; no clear D gene. The germline CDR1 and CDR2 sequences are SGHRS and YFSETQ. The CDR3 totals 14 residues. V dropped 4 bases and J dropped 3 bases, with 14 bases sitting between them. The CDR3 region is CASSADHVYYEQYF. DNA for the CDR3: TGCGCCAGCAGCGCGGACCACGTATACTACGAGCAGTACTTC. Filled out from reference TRBV5-1 and TRBJ2-7, the complete variable domain reads KAGVTQTPRYLIKTRGQQVTLSCSPISGHRSVSWYQQTPGQGLQFLFEYFSETQRNKGNFPGRFSGRQFSNSRSEMNVSTLELGDSALYLCASSADHVYYEQYFGPGTRLTVT.

This chain uses TRBV6-6 with TRBJ2-7; 8 positions agree with TRBD1. V gave up 9 bases and J gave up 1 base; unmatched junction bases: 2. This CDR3 is built from 12 residues. Germline values: CDR1 MNHNY, CDR2 SVGAGI (reference sequence). The CDR3 coding sequence is TGTGCCAGTAGGACAGGGTCCTACGAGCAGTACTTC. As protein: CASRTGSYEQYF.

The V gene is TRBV6-1, the J gene TRBJ1-1, with D hard to call. CDR3 length: 9 amino acids. Germline-derived CDR1 and CDR2 are MNHNS and SASEGT. Trimming left V 9 bases short and J 8 bases short, with 7 bases between. CDR3 region: CARTIEAFF. The DNA for the CDR3 is TGTGCCAGGACTATCGAAGCTTTCTTT.

To note about this clone: The sample carries other DNA sequences with the same CDR3. V usage is TRBV7-9 and J usage is TRBJ1-5, with D possibly TRBD1 on 5 matching bases. Germline assignment: CDR1 SEHNR and CDR2 FQNEAQ (reference sequence). The CDR3 contains 15 residues. V lost 0 bases, J lost 0 bases, and 6 bases lay in between. DNA for the CDR3: TGTGCCAGCAGCTTAGCAGGGGATAGCAATCAGCCCCAGCATTTT. Its translation is CASSLAGDSNQPQHF. The whole variable domain, filled in from reference TRBV7-9 and TRBJ1-5, reads DTGVSQNPRHKITKRGQNVTFRCDPISEHNRLYWYRQTLGQGPEFLTYFQNEAQLEKSRLLSDRFSAERPKGSFSTLEIQRTEQGDSAMYLCASSLAGDSNQPQHFGDGTRLSIL.

The rearrangement links TRBV7-9 to TRBJ2-7; D is undetermined. There are 14 residues in the CDR3. Per the germline V gene, CDR1 is SEHNR and CDR2 is FQNEAQ (reference sequence). V was trimmed by 5 bases and J by 2 bases, leaving 13 bases between them. The CDR3 bases are TGTGCCAGCAGCCCGCGCTACCAGACCTACGAGCAGTACTTC. Translation gives CASSPRYQTYEQYF.

This chain uses TRBV5-4 with TRBJ2-5; TRBD2 aligns across 12 bases. The CDR3 runs to 17 residues. V gave up 0 bases and J gave up 2 bases; unmatched junction bases: 5. Germline V gives CDR1 SGHNT, CDR2 YYREEE (reference sequence). The CDR3 region has the DNA TGTGCCAGCAGCTTGGGACTAGCGGGAGAAAATCAAGAGACCCAGTACTTC. Translating it yields CASSLGLAGENQETQYF.

There are a few counts of this clone. V gene TRBV18 combines with J gene TRBJ2-7; tentative D call: TRBD2 (6 bases). Germline lookup yields CDR1 KGHSH and CDR2 LQKENI. This CDR3 comprises 15 residues. V lost 3 bases to trimming and J lost 0 bases, with 12 bases between them. The chain's CDR3 is CASSPGLANSYEQYF. Here the CDR3 DNA reads TGTGCCAGCTCACCGGGGCTAGCGAACTCCTACGAGCAGTACTTC.

V and J are TRBV19 and TRBJ2-3; TRBD1 matches 7 bases. The J segment lost 3 bases and the V segment lost 1 base, leaving 4 bases of the junction unmatched. The germline V gene has CDR1 LNHDA and CDR2 SQIVND (reference sequence). This CDR3 spans 15 amino acids. This chain's CDR3 is CASSIAGGVTDTQYF. CDR3 nucleotides: TGTGCCAGTAGTATAGCAGGGGGTGTTACAGATACGCAGTATTTT.

This clone was counted between two and nine times. The chain carries TRBV28 and TRBJ1-6; D is unclear. The V and J ends lost 0 bases and 7 bases respectively, with 4 bases between them. The germline gives CDR1 MDHEN, CDR2 SYDVKM. The CDR3 consists of 13 residues. CDR3 sequence: CASSLWPNSPLHF. The CDR3 nucleotides are TGTGCCAGCAGTTTATGGCCAAATTCACCCCTCCACTTT.

The rearrangement uses TRBV4-2 and TRBJ2-5; D possibly corresponds to TRBD1 (5 bases). CDR3 length: 17 amino acids. Germline CDR1 LGHNA, CDR2 YNFKEQ. V was pared by 1 base and J by 9 bases, with 24 bases between. The CDR3 sequence: CASSQAGVSQGGLAQYF. The CDR3 nucleotides are TGTGCCAGCAGCCAAGCTGGCGTGAGCCAGGGTGGTTTGGCCCAGTACTTC.

This chain joins TRBV28 and TRBJ2-7; no firm D call. Trimming left V 6 bases short and J 4 bases short, with 4 bases between. The germline gives CDR1 MDHEN, CDR2 SYDVKM. The CDR3 totals 10 residues. The CDR3 region has the DNA TGTGCCAGCAGGAGATACGAGCAGTACTTC. This translates into CASRRYEQYF.

CDR3 residues: CASRRLAGAPNEQFF. CDR3 coding DNA: TGTGCCAGCAGACGATTAGCGGGGGCTCCCAATGAGCAGTTCTTC. The chain carries TRBV5-4 and TRBJ2-1, with 9 bases matching TRBD2. After removal of 5 bases from V and 6 bases from J, the junction contained 9 bases not matched to a gene. Germline assignment: CDR1 SGHNT and CDR2 YYREEE (reference sequence). The CDR3 sequence is 15 residues long. Using reference TRBV5-4 and TRBJ2-1 for the parts outside the CDR3, the full variable domain is ETGVTQSPTHLIKTRGQQVTLRCSSQSGHNTVSWYQQALGQGPQFIFQYYREEENGRGNFPPRFSGLQFPNYSSELNVNALELDDSALYLCASRRLAGAPNEQFFGPGTRLTVL.